Below, one TCR beta chain is given with its context. These data belong to a study of control samples from healthy donors and cancer patients. Some clones are missing from TCRdb's copy, which holds only in-frame ones; the method was immunoSEQ multiplex PCR. The table has about 80,000 clones, roughly 84% seen once; the top ten hold around a tenth. V lost 1 base and J 5 bases, leaving 17 bases between the germline ends. CDR3 size: 16 residues. The germline CDR1 and CDR2 sequences are MNHEY and SMNVEV (reference sequence). This sequence was found in a man in his sixties with head and neck cancer. The sequenced sample was PBMCs. The rearrangement links TRBV27 to TRBJ1-2, with D possibly matching TRBD1 (6 bases). CDR3 amino acids: CASSLFAGAASYGYTF. CDR3 in DNA: TGTGCCAGCAGTTTATTTGCGGGGGCGGCGAGTTATGGCTACACCTTC.